This T cell receptor beta chain was profiled in a study of CD8+CD57+ T cells in acquired aplastic anemia. Whole-study context: Sorting CD4+ and CD8+ cells gave DNA averaging around 3 ug. Healthy donor sequencing depth: roughly 10 million CD4+, roughly 11 million CD8+ reads.

CDR3 and TCR beta VDJ profiling relied on a genomic DNA template. Each CDR3 protein is one row after TCRdb ran MiXCR on the reads. The sample lists roughly 86,000 distinct CDR3 sequences; less than 60% were seen once. Trimming removed 4 bases at V and 10 bases at J, with 14 bases between. CDR1 is MNHEY, CDR2 SVGAGI, per germline. The CDR3 loop spans 14 amino acids. Overall study results and limits: Patients and controls shared some 30 CD8+ CDR3 sequences, highly expressed in patients. Between the patient and control groups, CD8+ Simpson's diversity did not differ significantly.

This clonotype was counted ten times or more. Antigen specificity is unknown. Sequencing was done on a sample of sorted CD4+, CD8+, or CD8+CD57+ T cells (not recorded which) from PBMCs. The chain is built from TRBV6-5 and TRBJ1-6, with D uncertain. The receptor was isolated from a human donor in good health, serving as a control. CDR3 coding DNA: TGTGCCAGCAGTTCGACTAGCTTCCGATCACCCCTCCACTTT. Translated: CASSSTSFRSPLHF.